This T cell receptor beta chain is from a study of control samples from healthy donors and cancer patients. Libraries were prepared by immunoSEQ multiplex PCR; TCRdb keeps only in-frame clonotypes and omits some of them. The sample contains 100,000 to 150,000 clones, approximately 89% of which appear only once. This CDR3 contains 14 residues. Per germline, CDR1 MNHEY and CDR2 SVGAGI. The J segment lost 7 bases and the V segment lost 5 bases, leaving 6 bases of the junction unmatched. The sequencing sample was made of blood. The chain uses TRBV6-5 and TRBJ2-5; 11 nucleotides match TRBD2. The receptor's source is a man in his late teens or twenties in good health. This chain's CDR3 is CASSRSGGGGTQYF. The CDR3 nucleotides read TGTGCCAGCAGTCGTAGCGGGGGGGGTGGGACCCAGTACTTC.